These 19 T cell receptor beta chains were all obtained from the same sample, sequenced in a study of cytomegalovirus exposure and HLA in healthy donors (dated by TCRdb to the late 2010s). The library came from the immunoSEQ multiplex PCR assay. The multiplex PCR relied on a mix of 60 forward primers for TCR Vbeta segments and 13 reverse primers for TCR Jbeta segments. TCRdb retrieved this table from immuneACCESS and kept in-frame rearrangements only. Not all clones are present; in checked studies, unresolved V genes account for under half, and no reason is known for the remainder. The sample table contains some 94,000 clones; only one count was recorded for about two thirds of them. The top ten constitute 2.5% to 3% of the sample. Sample: PBMCs. The receptor source for this set is a man aged 45 to 65 in good health and CMV-seronegative.

This clone was detected a few times. The chain couples TRBV7-2 to TRBJ2-1, with 13 positions matching TRBD2. V trimming: 3 bases; J trimming: 6 bases; junction bases outside the gene matches: 2. The CDR3 totals 15 residues. Germline assignment: CDR1 SGHTA and CDR2 FQGNSA. CDR3 coding DNA: TGTGCCAGCAGCTTGGGACTAGCGGGACTCAATGAGCAGTTCTTC. It encodes CASSLGLAGLNEQFF.

The chain links TRBV2 to TRBJ2-2; 7 bases fit TRBD1. This CDR3 contains 13 residues. Germline V gives CDR1 SNHLY, CDR2 FYNNEI. Germline trimming cut 5 bases from V and 6 bases from J; bases unmatched to any gene: 3. For the CDR3, the DNA is TGTGCCAGCAGTTACAGGGGAGCCGGGGAGCTGTTTTTT. It encodes CASSYRGAGELFF.

The chain employs TRBV4-3 and TRBJ1-1; 9 bases agree with TRBD1. The germline CDR1 and CDR2 sequences are LGHNA and YSLEER. The length of the CDR3 is 17 residues. The V segment lost 0 bases and the J segment 10 bases; nucleotides outside the gene matches: 15. CDR3: CASSQEGWDRDTPRAFF. The CDR3 coding sequence is TGCGCCAGCAGCCAAGAGGGGTGGGACAGGGACACTCCACGAGCTTTCTTT.

This clone was counted a single time. J is TRBJ2-7 and V is TRBV4-2; TRBD1 matches at 9 bases. The CDR3 loop spans 16 amino acids. J was trimmed by 3 bases and V by 3 bases; bases with no gene match: 9. Germline V gives CDR1 LGHNA, CDR2 YNFKEQ. This chain's CDR3 is CASSHVGQGTGYEQYF. As DNA, the CDR3 is TGTGCCAGCAGCCACGTCGGACAGGGGACGGGCTACGAGCAGTACTTC.

V and J are TRBV5-4 and TRBJ2-5; 8 bases fit TRBD1. V was clipped by 4 bases and J by 4 bases; unmatched bases: 9. The CDR3 is 15 amino acids. The germline gives CDR1 SGHNT, CDR2 YYREEE (reference sequence). The CDR3 spells CASSNRQGSRETQYF. The CDR3 nucleotides read TGTGCCAGCAGCAATCGACAGGGGAGTAGAGAGACCCAGTACTTC.

V and J are TRBV4-2 and TRBJ2-3, with 8 bases matching TRBD2. Germline V gene sequence: CDR1 LGHNA, CDR2 YNFKEQ. The ends lost 1 base at V and 3 bases at J; junction bases unmatched: 12. This CDR3 spans 18 amino acids. The CDR3 coding sequence is TGTGCCAGCAGCCAAGGGAACGGGGGGGCTCCGGGGACAGATACGCAGTATTTT. This sequence encodes CASSQGNGGAPGTDTQYF.

The V and J genes are TRBV19 and TRBJ1-1; tentative D call: TRBD1 (6 bases). Germline V CDR1 and CDR2: LNHDA, SQIVND (reference sequence). Trimming took off 3 bases at V and 6 bases at J, with 11 bases between the two ends. CDR3 length: 13 residues. In DNA form, the CDR3 reads TGTGCCAGTAGTATCAGGGGTTTGCCTGAAGCTTTCTTT. Protein: CASSIRGLPEAFF.

The V call is TRBV23-1, the J call TRBJ2-5; 9 nucleotides align to TRBD1. TRBV23-1 is an open reading frame, and its role is uncertain. This CDR3 contains 15 residues. The trim removed 5 bases at V and 5 bases at J, leaving 9 bases unmatched. This chain's CDR3 is CASSATGTGSETQYF. The CDR3 DNA is TGCGCCAGCAGTGCAACGGGGACAGGGTCGGAGACCCAGTACTTC.

CDR3 in DNA: TGTGCCAGCAGCTTATTCGGCGGAGTCACCATATATTTT. Translating it yields CASSLFGGVTIYF. This chain joins TRBV11-2 and TRBJ1-3; D not certain. The V end lost 2 bases, the J end lost 9 bases, and 11 bases lay between the germline ends. Germline V CDR1 and CDR2: SGHAT, FQNNGV. This CDR3 spans 13 amino acids.

The chain links TRBV28 to TRBJ2-5; 8 bases fit TRBD1. The CDR3 totals 13 residues. The V gene's germline CDR1 is MDHEN and CDR2 SYDVKM. V lost 6 bases to trimming and J lost 5 bases; unmatched junction nucleotides: 5. This chain's CDR3 is CASRGQDDETQYF. CDR3 in DNA: TGTGCCAGCAGGGGACAGGACGACGAGACCCAGTACTTC.

In its sample, this clone was seen a few times. The chain uses TRBV7-9 and TRBJ1-4; tentative D call: TRBD1 (5 bases). The CDR3 runs 15 residues. CDR1 and CDR2 from the germline V gene are SEHNR and FQNEAQ (reference sequence). Trimming shortened V by 0 bases and J by 8 bases, and 13 bases separated the two germline ends. CDR3 sequence (DNA): TGTGCCAGCAGCTTAGCCCCTGGTCGGGGGGAAAAACTGTTTTTT. It translates to CASSLAPGRGEKLFF.

This chain links TRBV18 with TRBJ2-7, with D unclear. The CDR3 consists of 13 residues. CDR1 is KGHSH and CDR2 is LQKENI in the germline V gene. The ends were cut back, 2 bases at V and 2 bases at J, with 7 bases in the middle. The CDR3 sequence is CASSPGGTYEQYF. CDR3 sequence (DNA): TGTGCCAGCTCACCAGGCGGAACCTACGAGCAGTACTTC.

V usage is TRBV6-4 and J usage is TRBJ2-3; 10 bases are a match to TRBD2. Germline V CDR1 and CDR2: MRHNA, SNTAGT. There are 16 residues in the CDR3. J gave up 4 bases and V 0 bases, and 4 bases lay outside the gene matches. CDR3 in amino acids: CASSDSTLAGADTQYF. The CDR3, as DNA: TGTGCCAGCAGTGACTCTACCCTAGCGGGAGCAGATACGCAGTATTTT.

This rearrangement joins TRBV5-1 to TRBJ2-1, with TRBD2 matching 10 bases. Trimming removed 2 bases from V and 4 bases from J; junction bases left unmatched: 3. The V gene's germline CDR1 is SGHRS and CDR2 YFSETQ. The CDR3 covers 15 residues. The DNA for the CDR3 is TGCGCCAGCAGCTTAGCGGGAGGGTATTACAATGAGCAGTTCTTC. Translation gives CASSLAGGYYNEQFF.

This clone occurred once. V is TRBV6-5 and J is TRBJ2-3; the match to TRBD1 covers 7 bases. With V trimmed by 5 bases and J by 4 bases, 3 bases remained unmatched. The CDR3 runs 13 residues. The germline V gene encodes CDR1 MNHEY and CDR2 SVGAGI. The CDR3 DNA is TGTGCCAGCAGTACAGGGGATTCAGATACGCAGTATTTT. Its protein product is CASSTGDSDTQYF.

This clone was seen a handful of times. The V gene is TRBV7-9, the J gene TRBJ1-3; no definite D call. Germline values: CDR1 SEHNR, CDR2 FQNEAQ (reference sequence). V was shortened by 3 bases and J by 6 bases, with 3 bases between the two germline ends. The CDR3 has 11 residues. The CDR3 loop reads CASSFQNTIYF. CDR3 bases: TGTGCCAGCAGCTTCCAAAACACCATATATTTT.

The V and J genes are TRBV5-8 and TRBJ2-2, with a possible D match to TRBD2 (5 bases). Trimming stripped 1 base from V and 4 bases from J, with 11 bases between. Per the germline V gene, CDR1 is SGHTS and CDR2 is YDEGEE. This CDR3 spans 15 amino acids. Written as DNA, the CDR3 is TGTGCCAGCAGCTTGCGGGGAGTCAGCACCGGGGAGCTGTTTTTT. Translating gives CASSLRGVSTGELFF.

The J gene is TRBJ1-2, the V gene TRBV5-1, with 7 bases lining up with TRBD1. Germline CDR1 is SGHRS and CDR2 is YFSETQ. The CDR3 consists of 17 residues. Trimming took 1 base from V and 0 from J; bases not matched to a gene: 9. The CDR3 DNA reads as TGCGCCAGCAGCTTGTGGGCAGGGGGGATAGCTAACTATGGCTACACCTTC. Translating it yields CASSLWAGGIANYGYTF.

The chain uses TRBV4-1 and TRBJ1-2, with D possibly matching TRBD1 (6 bases). Germline CDR1 reads MGHRA; CDR2 reads YSYEKL. This CDR3 region has 15 residues. Between the trimmed V and J ends, which lost 1 base and 3 bases, there was a span of 12 bases. In DNA form, the CDR3 reads TGCGCCAGCAGCCAAGTTAAGCCAGGGGACTATGGCTACACCTTC. Protein: CASSQVKPGDYGYTF.